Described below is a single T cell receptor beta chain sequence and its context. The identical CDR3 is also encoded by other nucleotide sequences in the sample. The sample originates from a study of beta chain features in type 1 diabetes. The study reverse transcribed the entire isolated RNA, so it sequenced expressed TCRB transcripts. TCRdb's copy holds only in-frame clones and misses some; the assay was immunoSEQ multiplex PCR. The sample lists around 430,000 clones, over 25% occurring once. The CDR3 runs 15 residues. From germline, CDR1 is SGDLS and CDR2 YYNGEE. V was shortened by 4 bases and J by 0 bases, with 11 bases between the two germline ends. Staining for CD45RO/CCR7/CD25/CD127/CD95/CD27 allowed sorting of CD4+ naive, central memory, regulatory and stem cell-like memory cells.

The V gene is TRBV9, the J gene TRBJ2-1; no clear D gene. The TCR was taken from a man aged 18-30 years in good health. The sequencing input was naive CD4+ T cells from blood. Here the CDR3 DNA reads TGTGCCAGCAGCCCGCACGGTGTCTCCTACAATGAGCAGTTCTTC. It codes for CASSPHGVSYNEQFF.